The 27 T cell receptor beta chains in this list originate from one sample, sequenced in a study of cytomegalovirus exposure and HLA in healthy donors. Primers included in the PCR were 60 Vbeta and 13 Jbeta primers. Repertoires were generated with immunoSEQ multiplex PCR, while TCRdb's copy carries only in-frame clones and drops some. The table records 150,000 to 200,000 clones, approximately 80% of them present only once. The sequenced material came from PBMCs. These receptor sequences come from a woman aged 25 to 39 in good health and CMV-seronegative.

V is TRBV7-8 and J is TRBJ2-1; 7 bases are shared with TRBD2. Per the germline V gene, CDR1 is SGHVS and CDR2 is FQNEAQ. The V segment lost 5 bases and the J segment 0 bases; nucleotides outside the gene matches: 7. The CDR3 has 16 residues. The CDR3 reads CASSEESGDSYNEQFF. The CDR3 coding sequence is TGTGCCAGCAGCGAGGAAAGCGGGGACTCCTACAATGAGCAGTTCTTC.

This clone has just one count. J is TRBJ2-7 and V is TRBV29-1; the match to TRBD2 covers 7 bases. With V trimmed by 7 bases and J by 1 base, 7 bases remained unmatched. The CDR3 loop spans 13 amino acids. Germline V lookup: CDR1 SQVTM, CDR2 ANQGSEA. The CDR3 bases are TGCAGCGGTGCTAGCGGTCCTTCCTACGAGCAGTACTTC. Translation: CSGASGPSYEQYF.

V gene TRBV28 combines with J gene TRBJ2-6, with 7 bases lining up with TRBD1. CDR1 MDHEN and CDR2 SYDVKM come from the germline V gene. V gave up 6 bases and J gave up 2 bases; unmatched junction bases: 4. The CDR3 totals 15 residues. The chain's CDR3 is CASSLGGTGANVLTF. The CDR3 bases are TGTGCCAGCAGCCTAGGGGGCACTGGGGCCAACGTCCTGACTTTC.

CDR3 protein: CSVDGDRASEQYF. CDR3 nucleotides: TGCAGCGTCGACGGGGACAGGGCTAGCGAGCAGTACTTC. The chain is built from TRBV29-1 and TRBJ2-7, with 9 bases that match TRBD1. Germline CDR1 is SQVTM and CDR2 is ANQGSEA. The junction had 9 bases not matched to a gene; V was cut back by 6 bases and J by 6 bases. This CDR3 has 13 amino acids.

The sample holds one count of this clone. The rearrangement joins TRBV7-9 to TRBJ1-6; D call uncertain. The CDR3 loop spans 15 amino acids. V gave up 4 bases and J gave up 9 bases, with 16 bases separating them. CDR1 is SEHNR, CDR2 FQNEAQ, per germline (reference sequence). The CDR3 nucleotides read TGTGCCAGCAGCTGGAATCGGGAGGGATTTTCACCCCTCCACTTT. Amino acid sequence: CASSWNREGFSPLHF. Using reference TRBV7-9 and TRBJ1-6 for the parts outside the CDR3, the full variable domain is DTGVSQNPRHKITKRGQNVTFRCDPISEHNRLYWYRQTLGQGPEFLTYFQNEAQLEKSRLLSDRFSAERPKGSFSTLEIQRTEQGDSAMYLCASSWNREGFSPLHFGNGTRLTVT.

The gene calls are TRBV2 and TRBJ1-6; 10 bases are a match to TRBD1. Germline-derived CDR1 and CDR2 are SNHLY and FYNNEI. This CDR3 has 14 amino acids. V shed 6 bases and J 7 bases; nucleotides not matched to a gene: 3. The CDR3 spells CASRGDRGNSPLHF. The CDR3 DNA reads TGTGCCAGCAGGGGGGACAGGGGAAATTCACCCCTCCACTTT.

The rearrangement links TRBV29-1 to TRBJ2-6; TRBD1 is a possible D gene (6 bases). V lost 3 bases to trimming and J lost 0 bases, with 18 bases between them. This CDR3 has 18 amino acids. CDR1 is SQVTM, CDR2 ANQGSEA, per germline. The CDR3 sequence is CSVDLGATDVSGANVLTF. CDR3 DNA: TGCAGCGTTGATCTGGGGGCCACTGACGTCTCTGGGGCCAACGTCCTGACTTTC.

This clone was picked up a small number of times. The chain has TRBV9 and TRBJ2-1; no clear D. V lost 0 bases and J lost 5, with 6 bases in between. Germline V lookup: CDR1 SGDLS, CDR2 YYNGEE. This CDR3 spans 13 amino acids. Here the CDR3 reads CASSVGANNEQFF. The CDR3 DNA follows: TGTGCCAGCAGCGTAGGCGCCAACAATGAGCAGTTCTTC. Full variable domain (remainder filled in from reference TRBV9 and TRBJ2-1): DSGVTQTPKHLITATGQRVTLRCSPRSGDLSVYWYQQSLDQGLQFLIQYYNGEERAKGNILERFSAQQFPDLHSELNLSSLELGDSALYFCASSVGANNEQFFGPGTRLTVL.

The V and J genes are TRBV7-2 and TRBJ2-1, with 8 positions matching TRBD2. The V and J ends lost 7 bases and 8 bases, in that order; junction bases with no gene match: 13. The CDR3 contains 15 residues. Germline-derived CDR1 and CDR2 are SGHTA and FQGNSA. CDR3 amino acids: CASTGGLPRLDEQFF. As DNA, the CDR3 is TGTGCCAGCACGGGGGGGCTACCTAGGCTCGATGAGCAGTTCTTC.

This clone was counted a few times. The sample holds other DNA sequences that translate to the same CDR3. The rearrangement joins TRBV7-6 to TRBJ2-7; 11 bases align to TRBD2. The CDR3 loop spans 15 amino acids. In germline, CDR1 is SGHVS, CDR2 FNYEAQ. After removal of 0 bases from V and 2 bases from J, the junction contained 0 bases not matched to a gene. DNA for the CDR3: TGTGCCAGCAGCTTAGCTAGCGGGAGGGCCTACGAGCAGTACTTC. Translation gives CASSLASGRAYEQYF.

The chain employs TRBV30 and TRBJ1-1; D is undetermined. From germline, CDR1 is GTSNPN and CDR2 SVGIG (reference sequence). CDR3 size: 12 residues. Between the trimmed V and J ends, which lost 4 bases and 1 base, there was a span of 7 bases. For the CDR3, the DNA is TGTGCCTGGAACTCCGGGAACACTGAAGCTTTCTTT. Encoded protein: CAWNSGNTEAFF.

The CDR3 loop is CASSPPRAAVYNEQFF. The CDR3 DNA follows: TGTGCCAGCAGCCCCCCCCGAGCGGCGGTCTACAATGAGCAGTTCTTC. The chain recombines TRBV5-6 with TRBJ2-1; TRBD2 is a possible D gene (5 bases). V lost 4 bases to trimming and J lost 3 bases, with 17 bases between them. The CDR3 totals 16 residues. CDR1 and CDR2 from the germline V gene are SGHDT and YYEEEE.

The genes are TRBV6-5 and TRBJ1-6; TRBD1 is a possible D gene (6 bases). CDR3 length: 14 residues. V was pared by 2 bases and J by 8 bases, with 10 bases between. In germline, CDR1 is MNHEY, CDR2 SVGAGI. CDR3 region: CASSYDRMDSPLHF. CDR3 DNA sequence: TGTGCCAGCAGTTACGACAGGATGGATTCACCCCTCCACTTT.

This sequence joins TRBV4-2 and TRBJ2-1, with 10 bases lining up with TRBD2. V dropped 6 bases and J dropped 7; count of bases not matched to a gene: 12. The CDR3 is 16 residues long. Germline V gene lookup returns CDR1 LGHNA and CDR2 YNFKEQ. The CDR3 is CASRFSSGRGLNEQFF. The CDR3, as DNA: TGTGCCAGCAGATTTTCTAGCGGGAGAGGTTTAAATGAGCAGTTCTTC.

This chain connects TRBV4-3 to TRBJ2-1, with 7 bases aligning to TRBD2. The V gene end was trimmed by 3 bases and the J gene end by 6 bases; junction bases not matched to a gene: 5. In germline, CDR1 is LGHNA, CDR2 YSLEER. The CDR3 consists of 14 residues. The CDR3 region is CASSHTGTINEQFF. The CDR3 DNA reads TGCGCCAGCAGCCATACCGGGACTATCAATGAGCAGTTCTTC.

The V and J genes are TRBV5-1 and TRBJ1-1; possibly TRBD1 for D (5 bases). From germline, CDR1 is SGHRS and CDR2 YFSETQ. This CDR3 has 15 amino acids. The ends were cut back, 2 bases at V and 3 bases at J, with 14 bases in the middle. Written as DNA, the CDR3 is TGCGCCAGCAGCTTTACGGGGGATAGAGACACTGAAGCTTTCTTT. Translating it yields CASSFTGDRDTEAFF.

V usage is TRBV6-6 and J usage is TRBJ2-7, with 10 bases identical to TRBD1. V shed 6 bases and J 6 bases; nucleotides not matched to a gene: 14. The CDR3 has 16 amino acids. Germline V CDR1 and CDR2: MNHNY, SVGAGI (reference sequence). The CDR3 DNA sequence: TGTGCCAGCAGCCAACCCCCAGGACAGGGGGTGGGCGAGCAGTACTTC. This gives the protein CASSQPPGQGVGEQYF.

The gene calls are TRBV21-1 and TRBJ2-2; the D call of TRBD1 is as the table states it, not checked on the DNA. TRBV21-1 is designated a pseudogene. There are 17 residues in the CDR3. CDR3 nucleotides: TGTGCCAGCAAGGGGTCCTTTTCTGATGCGGCCGGCGGGGAGCTGTTTTTT. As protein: CASKGSFSDAAGGELFF.

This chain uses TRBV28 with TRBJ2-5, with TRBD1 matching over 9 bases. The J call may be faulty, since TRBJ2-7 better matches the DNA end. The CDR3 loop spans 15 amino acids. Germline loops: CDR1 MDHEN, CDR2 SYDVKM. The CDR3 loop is CASSPPGTGTYEQYF. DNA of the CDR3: TGTGCCAGCAGTCCCCCCGGGACAGGGACCTACGAGCAGTACTTC.

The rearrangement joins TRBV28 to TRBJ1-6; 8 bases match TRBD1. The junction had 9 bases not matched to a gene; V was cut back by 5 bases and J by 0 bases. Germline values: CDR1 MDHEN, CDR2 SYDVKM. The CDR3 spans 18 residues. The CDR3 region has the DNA TGTGCCAGCAGTCCTAACAGGGGGAAGAGCTCCTATAATTCACCCCTCCACTTT. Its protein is CASSPNRGKSSYNSPLHF.

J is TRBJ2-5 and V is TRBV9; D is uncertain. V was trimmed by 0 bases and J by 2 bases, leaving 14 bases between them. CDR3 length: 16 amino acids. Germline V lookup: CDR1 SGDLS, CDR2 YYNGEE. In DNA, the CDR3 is TGTGCCAGCAGCGTAGCTAGTGGTCAGCCGCAAGAGACCCAGTACTTC. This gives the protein CASSVASGQPQETQYF.

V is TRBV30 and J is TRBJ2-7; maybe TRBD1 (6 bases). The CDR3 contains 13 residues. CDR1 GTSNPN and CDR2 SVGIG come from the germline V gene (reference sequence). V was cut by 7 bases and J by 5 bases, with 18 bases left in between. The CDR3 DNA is TGTGCCTTCAAGCCCCAGGGGCGTCACGAGCAGTACTTC. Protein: CAFKPQGRHEQYF.

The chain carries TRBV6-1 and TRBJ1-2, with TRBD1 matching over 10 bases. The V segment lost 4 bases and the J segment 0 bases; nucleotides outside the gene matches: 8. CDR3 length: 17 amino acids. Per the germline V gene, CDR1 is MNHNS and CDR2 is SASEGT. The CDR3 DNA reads TGTGCCAGCAGTGCTGGGGGACAGGGGACGTCTAACTATGGCTACACCTTC. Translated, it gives CASSAGGQGTSNYGYTF.

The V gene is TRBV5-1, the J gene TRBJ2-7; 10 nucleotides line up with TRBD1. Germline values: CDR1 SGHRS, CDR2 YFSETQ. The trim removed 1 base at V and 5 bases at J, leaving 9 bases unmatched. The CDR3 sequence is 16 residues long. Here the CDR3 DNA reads TGCGCCAGCAGCTTGTACCCGGACAGGGGGGAAAACGAGCAGTACTTC. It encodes CASSLYPDRGENEQYF.

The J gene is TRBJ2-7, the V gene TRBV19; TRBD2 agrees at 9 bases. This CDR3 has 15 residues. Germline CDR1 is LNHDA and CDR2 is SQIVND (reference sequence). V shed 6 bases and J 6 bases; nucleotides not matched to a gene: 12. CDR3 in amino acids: CASSYFSGRVGEQYF. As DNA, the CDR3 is TGTGCCAGTAGCTATTTTAGCGGGAGAGTTGGCGAGCAGTACTTC.

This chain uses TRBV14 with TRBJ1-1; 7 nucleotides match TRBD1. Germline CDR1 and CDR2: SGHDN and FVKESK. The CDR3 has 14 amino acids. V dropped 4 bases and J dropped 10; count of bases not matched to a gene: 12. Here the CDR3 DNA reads TGTGCCAGCAGCCCCTTAGGGGGCAAGGATGCAGCTTTCTTT. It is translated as CASSPLGGKDAAFF.

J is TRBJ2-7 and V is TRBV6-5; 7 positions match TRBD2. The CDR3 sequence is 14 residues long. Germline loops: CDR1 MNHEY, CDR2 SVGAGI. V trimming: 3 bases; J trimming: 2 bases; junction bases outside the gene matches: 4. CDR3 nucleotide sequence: TGTGCCAGCAGTTATTCCGGGAGGCCCTACGAGCAGTACTTC. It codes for CASSYSGRPYEQYF.